What follows are 12 T cell receptor beta chains derived from one specimen sequenced in a study of blood T cell repertoires in COVID-19. Only in-frame clones appear in the TCRdb table, and some are missing; sequencing was by immunoSEQ multiplex PCR. Altogether approximately 130,000 clones are present, 81% being singletons, with the ten largest covering more than 7.5%. The sequenced material came from peripheral blood. These TCRs come from a woman aged 60-75 years with active or convalescent COVID-19.

V is TRBV12-3 or TRBV12-4 and J is TRBJ2-5, with 7 bases that match TRBD2. This CDR3 region has 12 residues. V gave up 8 bases and J gave up 2 bases; unmatched junction bases: 2. The CDR3 sequence is CASGDYQETQYF. CDR3 sequence (DNA): TGTGCCAGCGGGGACTATCAAGAGACCCAGTACTTC.

The chain uses TRBV20-1 and TRBJ2-3; D is uncertain. The V end was cut by 6 bases, the J end by 8 bases, with 9 bases between. Germline CDR1 reads DFQATT; CDR2 reads SNEGSKA (reference sequence). The CDR3 loop spans 10 amino acids. The CDR3 loop is CSATPGTQYF. The CDR3 coding sequence is TGCAGTGCAACCCCCGGTACGCAGTATTTT.

V and J are TRBV28 and TRBJ1-5, with D perhaps matching TRBD1 (6 bases). Trimming cost V 5 bases and J 2 bases, with 16 bases left between them. This CDR3 comprises 16 residues. In germline, CDR1 is MDHEN, CDR2 SYDVKM. The CDR3 DNA is TGTGCCAGCAGTCCTCAGGGGCCGTCCGGCAATCAGCCCCAGCATTTT. It translates to CASSPQGPSGNQPQHF.

The chain has TRBV7-8 and TRBJ2-2; 10 bases are a match to TRBD2. V lost 5 bases to trimming and J lost 3 bases; unmatched junction nucleotides: 6. There are 16 residues in the CDR3. CDR1 is SGHVS and CDR2 is FQNEAQ in the germline V gene. CDR3 residues: CASSLWTSGHTGELFF. CDR3 nucleotide sequence: TGTGCCAGCAGCCTCTGGACTAGCGGTCACACCGGGGAGCTGTTTTTT.

This chain joins TRBV28 and TRBJ1-1; no firm D call. Germline V gene data show CDR1 as MDHEN and CDR2 as SYDVKM. CDR3 length equals 13 residues. Trimming took off 10 bases at V and 2 bases at J, with 14 bases between the two ends. The CDR3 region has the DNA TGTGCCATCTGGCGAGGGTCTAACACTGAAGCTTTCTTT. Translated, it gives CAIWRGSNTEAFF.

The genes are TRBV25-1 and TRBJ1-2, with a tentative D call TRBD1 (5 bases). CDR3 length equals 14 residues. CDR1 and CDR2 from the germline V gene are MGHDK and SYGVNS. Trimming removed 2 bases from V and 8 bases from J, with 15 bases in between. CDR3 sequence (DNA): TGTGCCAGCAGTGAACTCAGGGAGGGTTTCGGCTACACCTTC. Protein: CASSELREGFGYTF.

This chain joins TRBV2 and TRBJ1-1; the D is unclear. The CDR3 contains 11 residues. Germline CDR1 and CDR2: SNHLY and FYNNEI. V was cut by 7 bases and J by 5 bases, with 8 bases left in between. The CDR3 region is CASTGYTEAFF. The CDR3 DNA reads TGTGCCAGCACAGGATATACTGAAGCTTTCTTT.

V is TRBV30 and J is TRBJ1-5, with 8 bases matching TRBD1. V trimming: 2 bases; J trimming: 6 bases; junction bases outside the gene matches: 3. Germline CDR1 GTSNPN, CDR2 SVGIG (reference sequence). This CDR3 contains 13 residues. The CDR3 here is CAWSTTGVQPQHF. The DNA for the CDR3 is TGTGCCTGGAGTACGACAGGGGTTCAGCCCCAGCATTTT.

V usage is TRBV3-1 (or the pseudogene TRBV3-2) and J usage is TRBJ1-6; unclear D gene. Trimming removed 0 bases from V and 9 bases from J, with 15 bases in between. The germline CDR1 and CDR2 sequences are LGHDT and YNNKEL (reference sequence). This CDR3 has 16 amino acids. CDR3 protein: CASSQDLGRLGSPLHF. CDR3 bases: TGTGCCAGCAGCCAAGATCTCGGGAGGCTAGGTTCACCCCTCCACTTT.

The chain uses TRBV5-6 and TRBJ1-2; D unclear. V shed 7 bases and J shed 4 bases, with 17 bases lying between them. In germline, CDR1 is SGHDT, CDR2 YYEEEE. The CDR3 runs 14 residues. CDR3 coding DNA: TGTGCCAGCCGATACCGTGAGACATTCTATGGCTACACCTTC. Its protein product is CASRYRETFYGYTF.

The chain recombines TRBV19 with TRBJ2-1; 7 positions agree with TRBD1. The germline V gene has CDR1 LNHDA and CDR2 SQIVND (reference sequence). V was clipped by 10 bases and J by 5 bases; unmatched bases: 5. The CDR3 spans 12 residues. CDR3 nucleotide sequence: TGTGCCACCAACGACAGGGACAATGAGCAGTTCTTC. Translation: CATNDRDNEQFF.

This rearrangement joins TRBV11-2 to TRBJ1-6; D gene unclear. CDR1 is SGHAT and CDR2 is FQNNGV in the germline V gene. This CDR3 comprises 12 residues. The V end was cut by 3 bases, the J end by 6 bases, with 3 bases between. CDR3: CASSFSNSPLHF. DNA of the CDR3: TGTGCCAGCAGCTTCAGTAATTCACCCCTCCACTTT.